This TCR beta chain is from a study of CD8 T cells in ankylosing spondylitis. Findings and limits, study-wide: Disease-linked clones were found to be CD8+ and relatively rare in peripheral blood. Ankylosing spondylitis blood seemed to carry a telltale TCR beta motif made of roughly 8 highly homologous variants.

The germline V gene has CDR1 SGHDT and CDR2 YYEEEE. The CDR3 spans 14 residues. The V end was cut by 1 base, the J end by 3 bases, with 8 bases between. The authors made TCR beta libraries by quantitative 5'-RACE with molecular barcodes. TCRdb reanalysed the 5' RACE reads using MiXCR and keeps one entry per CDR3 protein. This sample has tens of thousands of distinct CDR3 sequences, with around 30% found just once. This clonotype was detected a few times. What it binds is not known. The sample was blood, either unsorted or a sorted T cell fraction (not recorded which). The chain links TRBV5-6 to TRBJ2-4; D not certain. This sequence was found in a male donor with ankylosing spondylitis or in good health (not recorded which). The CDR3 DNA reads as TGTGCCAGCAGCTTGCGGCAGAACAAAAACATTCAGTACTTC. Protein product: CASSLRQNKNIQYF.